Below are 17 T cell receptor beta chains sequenced from a single sample in a study of patients and donors after allogeneic stem cell transplantation. In TCRdb, the RT-PCR reads were re-called with MiXCR into one record per CDR3 protein. The data contain approximately 1,600 distinct CDR3 sequences, 23% of them singletons. Sequencing used blood, either unsorted or a sorted T cell fraction (not recorded which). The origin of the receptors is a human donor who was either an allogeneic HSCT recipient or a stem cell or donor lymphocyte infusion donor (not recorded which). It is not recorded whose cells these are; they may come from a transplant donor.

CDR3 amino acids: CASSEGANTEAFF. In DNA, the CDR3 is TGCGCCAGCAGCGAGGGGGCGAACACTGAAGCTTTCTTT. This chain links TRBV5-1 with TRBJ1-1, with 7 bases aligning to TRBD1. CDR1 is SGHRS, CDR2 YFSETQ, per germline. The CDR3 runs 13 residues. Trimming cost V 4 bases and J 1 base; bases outside gene matches: 1.

This clonotype turned up a few times. CDR3: CASRVGGAVDTQYF. CDR3 sequence (DNA): TGTGCCAGCAGGGTAGGGGGGGCAGTAGATACGCAGTATTTT. The chain links TRBV2 to TRBJ2-3; a weak D match, TRBD2 (7 bases). The CDR3 has 14 amino acids. Germline CDR1 and CDR2: SNHLY and FYNNEI. V was cut by 6 bases and J by 5 bases, with 15 bases left in between.

In its sample, this clonotype ranks as large. This chain uses TRBV7-2 with TRBJ1-2; 9 nucleotides agree with TRBD1. Unmatched junction bases numbered 4, after V lost 5 bases and J lost 6 bases. The CDR3 loop spans 13 amino acids. The germline gives CDR1 SGHTA, CDR2 FQGNSA. CDR3 amino acids: CASSPGQGNGYTF. CDR3 bases: TGTGCCAGCAGCCCCGGACAGGGGAATGGCTACACCTTC.

This rearrangement joins TRBV7-2 to TRBJ2-3, with 10 bases identical to TRBD1. Germline V gives CDR1 SGHTA, CDR2 FQGNSA. The CDR3 contains 12 residues. V lost 3 bases to trimming and J lost 9 bases; unmatched junction nucleotides: 0. The CDR3: CASSLDRGTQYF. In nucleotides, the CDR3 is TGTGCCAGCAGCTTGGACAGGGGGACGCAGTATTTT.

This clonotype counts as large. V gene TRBV7-3 combines with J gene TRBJ2-3; the D is unclear. V shed 0 bases and J shed 4 bases, with 5 bases lying between them. The CDR3 is made up of 13 amino acids. CDR1 is SGHTA and CDR2 is FQGTGA in the germline V gene. CDR3 sequence: CASSLTWADTQYF. Written as DNA, the CDR3 is TGTGCCAGCAGCTTAACGTGGGCAGATACGCAGTATTTT.

This clonotype occurred a few times. The V call is TRBV5-5, the J call TRBJ2-7; D gene unclear. The CDR3 has 12 amino acids. Looked up from germline, CDR1 is SGHKS and CDR2 is YYEKEE (reference sequence). Trimming shortened V by 3 bases and J by 7 bases, and 11 bases separated the two germline ends. CDR3 bases: TGTGCCAGCAGCTACTATGCAGGAGAGCAGTACTTC. Amino acid sequence: CASSYYAGEQYF.

There are a few counts of this clonotype. V usage is TRBV3-1 and J usage is TRBJ2-1, with D possibly matching TRBD2 (5 bases). The CDR3 is 12 amino acids. Trimming shortened V by 4 bases and J by 9 bases, and 10 bases separated the two germline ends. CDR1 is LGHDT and CDR2 is YNNKEL in the germline V gene (reference sequence). The CDR3 DNA follows: TGTGCCAGCAGCCTACCGGCGGGTGAGCAGTTCTTC. It translates to CASSLPAGEQFF.

This clonotype came up a few times. This chain joins TRBV6-2 or TRBV6-3 and TRBJ2-5; tentative D call: TRBD2 (5 bases). The CDR3 is 19 residues long. CDR1 and CDR2 (germline): MNHEY, SVGEGT. Trimming took 2 bases from V and 2 from J, leaving 24 bases between them. The CDR3 protein is CASSYLQSGSPISQETQYF. The CDR3 DNA is TGTGCCAGCAGTTACCTCCAAAGCGGCAGCCCAATCTCTCAAGAGACCCAGTACTTC.

This clonotype counts as medium-sized (0.01 to 0.1%). The chain uses TRBV29-1 and TRBJ1-2, with D possibly TRBD1 on 6 matching bases. The CDR3 contains 11 residues. Germline CDR1 SQVTM, CDR2 ANQGSEA. V lost 7 bases, J lost 7 bases, and 13 bases lay in between. The CDR3 sequence is CSAIQGGGYTF. The CDR3 DNA reads TGCAGCGCAATACAGGGCGGTGGCTACACCTTC.

This rearrangement joins TRBV18 to TRBJ2-7; no definite D call. The CDR3 loop spans 12 amino acids. V lost 3 bases, J lost 4 bases, and 7 bases lay in between. Germline V gene lookup returns CDR1 KGHSH and CDR2 LQKENI. This CDR3 reads CASSPVGYEQYF. As DNA, the CDR3 is TGTGCCAGCTCACCGGTCGGATACGAGCAGTACTTC.

By share, this clonotype ranks as medium-sized. The chain has TRBV7-2 and TRBJ2-2, with no clear D. V gave up 5 bases and J gave up 3 bases, with 13 bases separating them. There are 15 residues in the CDR3. From germline, CDR1 is SGHTA and CDR2 FQGNSA. CDR3 DNA sequence: TGTGCCAGCAGCACTTTTAGGCCGGACACCGGGGAGCTGTTTTTT. Protein: CASSTFRPDTGELFF.

This chain connects TRBV4-1 to TRBJ2-7; D is possibly TRBD2 (6 bases). There are 16 residues in the CDR3. Germline V gives CDR1 MGHRA, CDR2 YSYEKL. The ends were cut back, 2 bases at V and 2 bases at J, with 16 bases in the middle. The CDR3 loop is CASSQLSSVEAYEQYF. In DNA form, the CDR3 reads TGCGCCAGCAGCCAACTCTCTAGCGTGGAGGCCTACGAGCAGTACTTC.

Judged by abundance, this clonotype is large. This CDR3 reads CASSPPAGSGGGRYNEQFF. The CDR3 DNA sequence: TGTGCCAGCAGCCCCCCGGCGGGTAGCGGGGGGGGAAGATACAATGAGCAGTTCTTC. The gene calls are TRBV7-9 and TRBJ2-1; 11 bases line up with TRBD2. There are 19 residues in the CDR3. Looked up from germline, CDR1 is SEHNR and CDR2 is FQNEAQ (reference sequence). J was trimmed by 4 bases and V by 5 bases; bases with no gene match: 16.

J is TRBJ1-2 and V is TRBV23-1; D not certain. TRBV23-1 is annotated as an ORF whose role is uncertain. The CDR3 length is 10 residues. V shed 9 bases and J shed 4 bases, with 6 bases lying between them. The CDR3 spells CAREGYGYTF. The CDR3 DNA reads TGCGCCAGGGAGGGCTATGGCTACACCTTC.

Relative to its sample, this clonotype is large. The rearrangement uses TRBV6-2 or TRBV6-3 and TRBJ2-5; 7 bases align to TRBD2. V was pared by 2 bases and J by 0 bases, with 3 bases of the junction left unmatched. This CDR3 spans 15 amino acids. Germline CDR1 and CDR2: MNHEY and SVGEGT. CDR3: CASSYLAENQETQYF. In DNA form, the CDR3 reads TGTGCCAGCAGTTACCTAGCGGAAAACCAAGAGACCCAGTACTTC.

This chain connects TRBV10-2 to TRBJ2-5, with 7 bases lining up with TRBD1. The CDR3 is 13 residues long. The trim removed 5 bases at V and 4 bases at J, leaving 4 bases unmatched. Germline V gives CDR1 WSHSY, CDR2 SAAADI. DNA for the CDR3: TGCGCCAGCAGTAAAAACAGGGGAGAGACCCAGTACTTC. Its protein product is CASSKNRGETQYF.

This clonotype turned up a few times. V usage is TRBV7-9 and J usage is TRBJ1-5; no reliable D call. The V gene lost 6 bases and the J gene lost 4 bases, with 7 bases spanning the gap. The length of the CDR3 is 12 residues. Germline V gives CDR1 SEHNR, CDR2 FQNEAQ (reference sequence). The CDR3 nucleotides are TGTGCCAGCAGTCAAGATAATCAGCCCCAGCATTTT. It codes for CASSQDNQPQHF.